These 26 T cell receptor beta chains came from one sample sequenced in a study of blood T cell repertoires in COVID-19. Clones were sequenced by immunoSEQ multiplex PCR, and TCRdb holds only the in-frame ones, with some missing. The sample lists about 140,000 clones, 80% to 90% occurring once. Input material: PBMCs or T cells enriched from blood (not recorded which). The receptors stem from a man aged 50 to 59 who had recovered from COVID-19.

The genes are TRBV18 and TRBJ2-1, with 11 bases lining up with TRBD1. The germline gives CDR1 KGHSH, CDR2 LQKENI. This CDR3 has 14 amino acids. Trimming removed 5 bases from V and 6 bases from J; junction bases left unmatched: 3. CDR3 DNA: TGTGCCAGCTCAAGGACAGGGGGCAGCAATGAGCAGTTCTTC. Translation gives CASSRTGGSNEQFF.

This clone was picked up one time. V usage is TRBV19 and J usage is TRBJ1-4; D not certain. The CDR3 sequence is 12 residues long. Trimming stripped 6 bases from V and 8 bases from J, with 10 bases between. Germline loops: CDR1 LNHDA, CDR2 SQIVND (reference sequence). CDR3 nucleotides: TGTGCCAGTAGCACGCAACTAGAAAAACTGTTTTTT. Translating it yields CASSTQLEKLFF.

This chain uses TRBV28 with TRBJ2-7, with 11 bases matching TRBD1. V was pared by 6 bases and J by 1 base, with 2 bases of the junction left unmatched. Germline assignment: CDR1 MDHEN and CDR2 SYDVKM. The CDR3 consists of 14 residues. This chain's CDR3 is CASSGTGGSYEQYV. In nucleotides, the CDR3 is TGTGCCAGCAGCGGGACAGGGGGGTCCTACGAGCAGTACGTC.

This clone has a handful of counts. The same CDR3 can be traced to other DNA sequences in this sample. The chain is built from TRBV5-1 and TRBJ1-1; 8 bases fit TRBD1. J gave up 11 bases and V 4 bases, and 7 bases lay outside the gene matches. Germline CDR1 reads SGHRS; CDR2 reads YFSETQ. This CDR3 has 12 amino acids. The CDR3 spells CASSPETGEAFF. The DNA of the CDR3 is TGCGCCAGCAGCCCTGAGACAGGGGAGGCTTTCTTT.

The chain employs TRBV2 and TRBJ1-5; 7 bases line up with TRBD1. CDR3 length equals 15 residues. J was trimmed by 4 bases and V by 8 bases; bases with no gene match: 11. The V gene's germline CDR1 is SNHLY and CDR2 FYNNEI. In DNA, the CDR3 is TGTGCCAGCGAGGAGATGACAGGGTTTAATCAGCCCCAGCATTTT. It specifies CASEEMTGFNQPQHF.

The chain links TRBV7-2 to TRBJ1-2; TRBD1 aligns across 7 bases. The CDR3 extends over 16 amino acids. Per germline, CDR1 SGHTA and CDR2 FQGNSA. V was pared by 5 bases and J by 4 bases, with 13 bases of the junction left unmatched. CDR3 region: CASSPDPQGGGYGYTF. As DNA, the CDR3 is TGTGCCAGCAGCCCAGACCCCCAGGGGGGCGGCTATGGCTACACCTTC.

This clone was found once. The sample has other DNA sequences that encode this CDR3 too. J is TRBJ2-5 and V is TRBV7-2; D ambiguous. V lost 3 bases to trimming and J lost 2 bases, with 7 bases between them. CDR3 length: 13 residues. The germline V gene encodes CDR1 SGHTA and CDR2 FQGNSA. CDR3 in amino acids: CASSFPNQETQYF. Here the CDR3 DNA reads TGTGCCAGCAGCTTTCCCAATCAAGAGACCCAGTACTTC.

The rearrangement joins TRBV7-3 to TRBJ2-5; 12 bases line up with TRBD2. CDR1 is SGHTA and CDR2 is FQGTGA in the germline V gene. V was clipped by 3 bases and J by 2 bases; unmatched bases: 1. The CDR3 is 15 amino acids. CDR3 loop: CASSFGTSGQETQYF. The CDR3 nucleotides read TGTGCCAGCAGCTTTGGGACTAGCGGGCAAGAGACCCAGTACTTC.

The chain carries TRBV7-2 and TRBJ1-3; D unresolved. The CDR3 is made up of 14 amino acids. Germline CDR1 and CDR2: SGHTA and FQGNSA. V was shortened by 1 base and J by 3 bases, with 7 bases between the two germline ends. The CDR3 is CASSLGAIGNTIYF. CDR3 sequence (DNA): TGTGCCAGCAGCTTAGGGGCCATTGGAAACACCATATATTTT.

This clone was picked up a small number of times. The J gene is TRBJ2-1, the V gene TRBV28; perhaps TRBD2 as D (5 bases). V shed 4 bases and J shed 4 bases, with 20 bases lying between them. CDR3 length equals 17 residues. From germline, CDR1 is MDHEN and CDR2 SYDVKM. In DNA form, the CDR3 reads TGTGCCAGCAGTTCCCTCCAGGCTAGCAACCTATACAATGAGCAGTTCTTC. This codes for CASSSLQASNLYNEQFF.

This sequence joins TRBV9 and TRBJ2-3, with 8 bases that match TRBD1. This CDR3 region has 15 residues. Unmatched junction bases numbered 4, after V lost 0 bases and J lost 4 bases. Germline loops: CDR1 SGDLS, CDR2 YYNGEE. CDR3 sequence: CASSVAYRGADTQYF. Here the CDR3 DNA reads TGTGCCAGCAGCGTAGCTTACAGGGGGGCAGATACGCAGTATTTT. The variable domain in full, completed from reference TRBV9 and TRBJ2-3, reads DSGVTQTPKHLITATGQRVTLRCSPRSGDLSVYWYQQSLDQGLQFLIQYYNGEERAKGNILERFSAQQFPDLHSELNLSSLELGDSALYFCASSVAYRGADTQYFGPGTRLTVL.

This chain links TRBV7-2 with TRBJ1-2, with a tentative D call TRBD1 (5 bases). The CDR3 covers 13 residues. Germline CDR1 is SGHTA and CDR2 is FQGNSA. The V end was cut by 5 bases, the J end by 3 bases, with 10 bases between. DNA for the CDR3: TGTGCCAGCAGCCCCCCGACAGACTATGGCTACACCTTC. Protein sequence: CASSPPTDYGYTF. The complete variable domain, with remaining parts taken from reference TRBV7-2 and TRBJ1-2, reads GAGVSQSPSNKVTEKGKDVELRCDPISGHTALYWYRQSLGQGLEFLIYFQGNSAPDKSGLPSDRFSAERTGGSVSTLTIQRTQQEDSAVYLCASSPPTDYGYTFGSGTRLTVV.

The rearrangement links TRBV4-3 to TRBJ1-3; the D gene is possibly TRBD1 (5 bases). The CDR3 spans 16 residues. Trimming removed 1 base from V and 2 bases from J, with 12 bases in between. Germline loops: CDR1 LGHNA, CDR2 YSLEER. The CDR3 DNA follows: TGCGCCAGCAGCCAAGTGGGGGGGAACACTGGAAACACCATATATTTT. Protein: CASSQVGGNTGNTIYF.

This chain links TRBV3-1 (or the pseudogene TRBV3-2) with TRBJ2-3, with TRBD2 identical over 14 bases. V dropped 0 bases and J dropped 5; count of bases not matched to a gene: 1. CDR1 is LGHDT, CDR2 YNNKEL, per germline (reference sequence). The CDR3 is 16 amino acids. The CDR3 protein is CASSQEGTSGGDTQYF. CDR3 nucleotides: TGTGCCAGCAGCCAAGAAGGGACTAGCGGGGGAGATACGCAGTATTTT.

In this sample, this clone turned up a few times. The chain employs TRBV19 and TRBJ1-5; D is possibly TRBD1 (5 bases). The CDR3 runs 15 residues. Germline assignment: CDR1 LNHDA and CDR2 SQIVND (reference sequence). Trimming pared 7 bases from V and 7 bases from J, leaving 20 bases between. CDR3 amino acids: CASTLRQGVGQPQHF. CDR3 coding DNA: TGTGCCAGTACCCTACGGCAGGGCGTGGGGCAGCCCCAGCATTTT. Supplemented by reference TRBV19 and TRBJ1-5, the full variable domain reads DGGITQSPKYLFRKEGQNVTLSCEQNLNHDAMYWYRQDPGQGLRLIYYSQIVNDFQKGDIAEGYSVSREKKESFPLTVTSAQKNPTAFYLCASTLRQGVGQPQHFGDGTRLSIL.

The J gene is TRBJ1-2, the V gene TRBV28; a weak D match, TRBD1 (6 bases). The CDR3 extends over 12 amino acids. CDR1 and CDR2 (germline): MDHEN, SYDVKM. V was clipped by 2 bases and J by 9 bases, with 10 bases between them. CDR3 bases: TGTGCCAGCAGTTTAATCCGGGACAGCTACACCTTC. It codes for CASSLIRDSYTF.

CDR3 coding DNA: TGTGCCAGCAGCTGGGGGACAGGGAGGGGAAACACCATATATTTT. This encodes CASSWGTGRGNTIYF. The chain employs TRBV28 and TRBJ1-3; 9 nucleotides match TRBD1. The CDR3 spans 15 residues. Germline values: CDR1 MDHEN, CDR2 SYDVKM. Trimming took 6 bases from V and 4 from J; bases not matched to a gene: 7.

This clone occurred once. This chain uses TRBV29-1 with TRBJ2-3; 11 bases are shared with TRBD2. The junction had 11 bases not matched to a gene; V was cut back by 7 bases and J by 8 bases. The CDR3 is 14 residues long. CDR1 is SQVTM and CDR2 is ANQGSEA in the germline V gene. The DNA for the CDR3 is TGCAGCGACAGCGTAGCGGGGGGGCCGGGTACGCAGTATTTT. Translation gives CSDSVAGGPGTQYF.

The V call is TRBV9, the J call TRBJ2-6; D not resolved. There are 14 residues in the CDR3. V was cut by 3 bases and J by 1 base, with 5 bases left in between. Looked up from germline, CDR1 is SGDLS and CDR2 is YYNGEE. DNA for the CDR3: TGTGCCAGCAGCGGCACTTCTGGGGCCAACGTCCTGACTTTC. It specifies CASSGTSGANVLTF.

The V gene is TRBV7-5, the J gene TRBJ1-1; TRBD1 is taken as the D call from the table, unchecked against the DNA. TRBV7-5 is tagged as a pseudogene. CDR3 size: 12 residues. CDR3 nucleotide sequence: TGTGCCAGAAGCTTCGACAGTCACCAAGCTTTCTTT. Protein: CARSFDSHQAFF.

J is TRBJ2-7 and V is TRBV16; 11 bases align to TRBD2. Germline V gene lookup returns CDR1 KGHSY and CDR2 FQNENV. This CDR3 region has 15 residues. With 7 bases clipped from V and 3 bases from J, the junction kept 8 bases outside the gene matches. CDR3 protein: CASTFSSGRFYEQYF. As DNA, the CDR3 is TGTGCCAGCACATTCTCTAGCGGGAGGTTCTACGAGCAGTACTTC.

The V call is TRBV28, the J call TRBJ1-5; no firm D call. The CDR3 length is 12 residues. V lost 5 bases to trimming and J lost 4 bases, with 6 bases between them. CDR1 is MDHEN, CDR2 SYDVKM, per germline. CDR3 coding DNA: TGTGCCAGCAGTCCGCGGAATCAGCCCCAGCATTTT. Translated, it gives CASSPRNQPQHF.

The J gene is TRBJ1-2, the V gene TRBV19; D gene ambiguous. This CDR3 comprises 12 residues. Per germline, CDR1 LNHDA and CDR2 SQIVND (reference sequence). Trimming left V 4 bases short and J 4 bases short, with 7 bases between. CDR3: CASSTVIYGYTF. The CDR3, as DNA: TGTGCCAGTAGTACGGTGATCTATGGCTACACCTTC.

A single count supports this clone. The chain joins TRBV19 to TRBJ2-5; weak D call: TRBD2 (7 bases). This CDR3 contains 13 residues. Trimming removed 5 bases at V and 5 bases at J, with 12 bases between. The germline V gene encodes CDR1 LNHDA and CDR2 SQIVND (reference sequence). The CDR3 loop reads CASSLQGGETQYF. CDR3 DNA sequence: TGTGCCAGTAGTTTACAGGGAGGGGAGACCCAGTACTTC.

The chain is built from TRBV2 and TRBJ2-2, with TRBD2 as a possible D gene (7 bases). Germline loops: CDR1 SNHLY, CDR2 FYNNEI. V was clipped by 7 bases and J by 0 bases, with 12 bases between them. The CDR3 is 15 amino acids. The CDR3 is CASKGGLPNTGELFF. CDR3 DNA sequence: TGTGCCAGCAAAGGGGGACTACCGAACACCGGGGAGCTGTTTTTT. Together with reference TRBV2 and TRBJ2-2, the CDR3 gives the full variable domain: EPEVTQTPSHQVTQMGQEVILRCVPISNHLYFYWYRQILGQKVEFLVSFYNNEISEKSEIFDDQFSVERPDGSNFTLKIRSTKLEDSAMYFCASKGGLPNTGELFFGEGSRLTVL.

This chain connects TRBV19 to TRBJ1-1; 11 bases agree with TRBD1. This CDR3 spans 17 amino acids. The V and J ends lost 5 bases and 1 base, in that order; junction bases with no gene match: 9. Germline CDR1 is LNHDA and CDR2 is SQIVND (reference sequence). The DNA for the CDR3 is TGTGCCAGTAGTTTCTCCGGACAGGGGGCTAGGAACACTGAAGCTTTCTTT. Amino acid sequence: CASSFSGQGARNTEAFF. Full variable domain (outside the CDR3, taken from reference TRBV19 and TRBJ1-1): DGGITQSPKYLFRKEGQNVTLSCEQNLNHDAMYWYRQDPGQGLRLIYYSQIVNDFQKGDIAEGYSVSREKKESFPLTVTSAQKNPTAFYLCASSFSGQGARNTEAFFGQGTRLTVV.